This T cell receptor (beta chain) was retrieved from a study of blood T cell repertoires in COVID-19. CDR3 length: 16 amino acids. J lost 7 bases, V lost 3 bases, and 11 bases had no gene match. Per the germline V gene, CDR1 is SGHVS and CDR2 is FQNEAQ. The table came from immunoSEQ multiplex PCR; TCRdb's copy has only in-frame clones and leaves some out. The sample carries about 110,000 clones, 80% to 90% recorded once. The receptor comes from a middle-aged man with acute or convalescent COVID-19. What was sequenced was peripheral blood. The gene calls are TRBV7-8 and TRBJ2-1; 8 nucleotides line up with TRBD2. Here the CDR3 reads CASSFDPGTSYNEQFF. For the CDR3, the DNA is TGTGCCAGCAGCTTTGACCCCGGGACTAGTTATAATGAGCAGTTCTTC.